The 9 T cell receptor beta chains given below trace back to one sample, sequenced in a study of patients and donors after allogeneic stem cell transplantation. TCRdb reprocessed the RT-PCR reads with MiXCR, giving one entry per CDR3 protein. The sample yields 190,000 or so distinct CDR3 sequences, around two fifths seen once. Sequencing used blood, either unsorted or a sorted T cell fraction (not recorded which). The origin of the receptors is a human donor who was either an allogeneic HSCT recipient or a stem cell or donor lymphocyte infusion donor (not recorded which). It is not recorded whose cells these are; they may come from a transplant donor.

This clonotype was seen a handful of times. The rearrangement joins TRBV5-1 to TRBJ1-3; D not certain. This CDR3 has 16 amino acids. Germline lookup yields CDR1 SGHRS and CDR2 YFSETQ. V was trimmed by 4 bases and J by 0 bases, leaving 14 bases between them. CDR3 nucleotides: TGCGCCAGCAGCACCCTCGGCGGAAGCTCTGGAAACACCATATATTTT. Translating gives CASSTLGGSSGNTIYF.

This clonotype was recorded only once. The genes are TRBV4-2 and TRBJ1-1; no definite D call. The CDR3 spans 11 residues. Germline V gene data show CDR1 as LGHNA and CDR2 as YNFKEQ. Trimming stripped 1 base from V and 8 bases from J, with 5 bases between. The CDR3 sequence is CASSQGPEAFF. CDR3 nucleotide sequence: TGTGCCAGCAGCCAAGGTCCGGAAGCTTTCTTT.

This clonotype has a handful of counts. In DNA form, the CDR3 reads TGTGCCAGCAGCTTGGAGCCCCCTGGCTCTGGAAACACCATATATTTT. Protein product: CASSLEPPGSGNTIYF. The chain couples TRBV7-3 to TRBJ1-3; D is ambiguous. Deletions cut 3 bases from V and 0 bases from J, with 12 bases between. The CDR3 length is 16 residues. CDR1 and CDR2 (germline): SGHTA, FQGTGA.

The chain links TRBV12-3 or TRBV12-4 to TRBJ1-2; D uncertain. With 6 bases removed from V and 6 bases from J, the gap between germline ends came to 23 bases. The CDR3 loop spans 16 amino acids. The CDR3 spells CASRTPDGECVDGYTF. In DNA, the CDR3 is TGTGCCAGCAGGACCCCCGACGGGGAATGCGTCGATGGCTACACCTTC.

The chain has TRBV29-1 and TRBJ2-3; the D is unclear. Germline CDR1 reads SQVTM; CDR2 reads ANQGSEA. This CDR3 has 12 amino acids. V was pared by 7 bases and J by 0 bases, with 8 bases between. The CDR3 DNA follows: TGCAGCGCTTCGACCAGCACAGATACGCAGTATTTT. Amino acid sequence: CSASTSTDTQYF.

V is TRBV5-4 and J is TRBJ1-6; TRBD1 agrees at 7 bases. The CDR3 extends over 16 amino acids. The germline gives CDR1 SGHNT, CDR2 YYREEE (reference sequence). V shed 5 bases, J shed 1 base, and the junction held 6 bases outside the gene matches. CDR3 in DNA: TGTGCCAGCAGACGAGGGACAGAATCCTATAATTCACCCCTCCACTTT. It specifies CASRRGTESYNSPLHF.

V gene TRBV10-3 combines with J gene TRBJ1-1; no definite D call. Germline V CDR1 and CDR2: ENHRY, SYGVKD. Trimming removed 4 bases from V and 3 bases from J, with 9 bases in between. The CDR3 extends over 13 amino acids. The CDR3, as DNA: TGTGCCATCAGTGGCCGGAGTGACACTGAAGCTTTCTTT. This codes for CAISGRSDTEAFF.

This chain joins TRBV7-7 and TRBJ2-3; D perhaps matches TRBD1 (5 bases). The CDR3 contains 15 residues. The germline V gene encodes CDR1 SSHAT and CDR2 FNYEAQ (reference sequence). With 7 bases removed from V and 5 bases from J, the gap between germline ends came to 19 bases. The CDR3: CASTRTTEQGDTQYF. DNA for the CDR3: TGTGCCAGCACCCGGACGACAGAGCAGGGAGATACGCAGTATTTT.

This chain uses TRBV28 with TRBJ1-2; no reliable D call. The V end was cut by 5 bases, the J end by 1 base, with 14 bases between. The germline CDR1 and CDR2 sequences are MDHEN and SYDVKM. The CDR3 sequence is 15 residues long. CDR3 sequence: CASSLFRGLNYGYTF. DNA for the CDR3: TGTGCCAGCAGTCTATTCAGAGGACTTAACTATGGCTACACCTTC.